These 19 T cell receptor beta chains came from one sample sequenced in a study of cytomegalovirus exposure and HLA in healthy donors. A multiplex PCR was run with 60 Vbeta primers and 13 Jbeta primers. Some clones are missing from TCRdb's copy, which holds only in-frame ones; the method was immunoSEQ multiplex PCR. Seen here are approximately 150,000 clones, 75% to 90% observed once, and the top ten hold about 2.5%. Sequencing was performed on PBMCs. The receptors were gathered from a male donor in good health and CMV-seronegative.

Details on this clone: Different DNA sequences within this sample yield the same CDR3. V and J are TRBV5-1 and TRBJ2-1; possible D gene TRBD2, 7 bases. This CDR3 is 15 amino acids long. CDR1 is SGHRS and CDR2 is YFSETQ in the germline V gene. Deletions cut 4 bases from V and 2 bases from J, with 13 bases between. The CDR3 coding sequence is TGCGCCAGCAGCCTAGGGGGGGGACCCTACAATGAGCAGTTCTTC. Translating it yields CASSLGGGPYNEQFF.

The chain carries TRBV19 and TRBJ1-1, with 9 positions matching TRBD1. V gave up 6 bases and J gave up 4 bases; unmatched junction bases: 0. Germline CDR1 and CDR2: LNHDA and SQIVND (reference sequence). This CDR3 has 12 amino acids. The CDR3 is CASRQGATEAFF. CDR3 sequence (DNA): TGTGCCAGTAGACAGGGGGCCACTGAAGCTTTCTTT.

The chain carries TRBV19 and TRBJ2-3, with 7 bases matching TRBD2. Trimming at V came to 3 bases and at J to 8 bases, leaving 11 bases not matched to a gene. Germline CDR1 LNHDA, CDR2 SQIVND (reference sequence). CDR3 length: 15 amino acids. CDR3 in DNA: TGTGCCAGTAGTATCCCTGGGGGGGGGTCAGGTACGCAGTATTTT. Translating gives CASSIPGGGSGTQYF.

The chain has TRBV5-4 and TRBJ2-6; 8 bases fit TRBD1. The junction had 5 bases not matched to a gene; V was cut back by 10 bases and J by 2 bases. Germline values: CDR1 SGHNT, CDR2 YYREEE (reference sequence). The CDR3 covers 14 residues. The CDR3 region has the DNA TGTGCCTCTCAGGACAGGGCTGGGGCCAACGTCCTGACTTTC. Amino acid sequence: CASQDRAGANVLTF.

This clone was detected only once. The rearrangement links TRBV7-2 to TRBJ1-2; TRBD1 is a possible D gene (5 bases). This CDR3 contains 14 residues. V lost 3 bases, J lost 3 bases, and 11 bases lay in between. Germline V gene data show CDR1 as SGHTA and CDR2 as FQGNSA. The CDR3, as DNA: TGTGCCAGCAGCTTTGGGGCACAGGACTATGGCTACACCTTC. Its translation is CASSFGAQDYGYTF. The full variable domain, with the rest looked up from reference TRBV7-2 and TRBJ1-2, is GAGVSQSPSNKVTEKGKDVELRCDPISGHTALYWYRQSLGQGLEFLIYFQGNSAPDKSGLPSDRFSAERTGGSVSTLTIQRTQQEDSAVYLCASSFGAQDYGYTFGSGTRLTVV.

This sequence joins TRBV18 and TRBJ1-5; no definite D call. The CDR3 is made up of 13 amino acids. The V gene lost 5 bases and the J gene lost 7 bases, with 12 bases spanning the gap. Germline-derived CDR1 and CDR2 are KGHSH and LQKENI. The CDR3 here is CASSMEGGQPQHF. The DNA of the CDR3 is TGTGCCAGCTCAATGGAGGGAGGGCAGCCCCAGCATTTT.

CDR3 in DNA: TGTGCCTGGAGTGCGCGCGGGGTCATCGGAAACACCATATATTTT. Protein product: CAWSARGVIGNTIYF. This sequence joins TRBV30 and TRBJ1-3, with D uncertain. The CDR3 totals 15 residues. V was clipped by 1 base and J by 4 bases, with 14 bases between them. Germline values: CDR1 GTSNPN, CDR2 SVGIG (reference sequence).

V gene TRBV6-1 combines with J gene TRBJ2-4, with a weak D call TRBD1 (5 bases). Germline CDR1 is MNHNS and CDR2 is SASEGT. Between the trimmed V and J ends, which lost 6 bases and 4 bases, there was a span of 16 bases. The CDR3 covers 15 residues. CDR3 sequence: CASSPLRAGKNIQYF. The CDR3 bases are TGTGCCAGCAGCCCTTTACGAGCAGGGAAAAACATTCAGTACTTC.

For this clone: A junction boundary mismatches the germline segment, possibly from a read error. V and J are TRBV18 and TRBJ1-2, with D maybe TRBD1 (5 bases). The germline V gene has CDR1 KGHSH and CDR2 LQKENI. The CDR3 consists of 15 residues. CDR3 sequence (DNA): TGTGCCAGCCCACCTCCAGGGACTTCTAACTATGGCTACACCTTC. The encoded protein is CASPPPGTSNYGYTF.

The chain recombines TRBV9 with TRBJ1-4; D is undetermined. The CDR3 is 16 residues long. Deletions cut 3 bases from V and 0 bases from J, with 12 bases between. Germline CDR1 is SGDLS and CDR2 is YYNGEE. This CDR3 reads CASSAQYGATNEKLFF. CDR3 nucleotide sequence: TGTGCCAGCAGCGCACAGTACGGGGCAACTAATGAAAAACTGTTTTTT.

The gene calls are TRBV18 and TRBJ2-7, with TRBD1 identical over 7 bases. V lost 2 bases, J lost 6 bases, and 10 bases stayed unmatched. CDR1 is KGHSH and CDR2 is LQKENI in the germline V gene. CDR3 length equals 15 residues. In DNA, the CDR3 is TGTGCCAGCTCACCAGACGCTGCAGGGGGTTCCGAGCAGTACTTC. It translates to CASSPDAAGGSEQYF.

A single count supports this clone. No conserved phenylalanine or tryptophan ends this CDR3, so it is likely a read error. The rearrangement uses TRBV6-4 and TRBJ2-3, with TRBD1 identical over 7 bases. V lost 6 bases, J lost 2 bases, and 8 bases stayed unmatched. In germline, CDR1 is MRHNA, CDR2 SNTAGT. The CDR3 has 15 residues. Written as DNA, the CDR3 is TGTGCCAGCAGAGCAGGGGGATATCACACAGATACGCAGTATCTT. This sequence encodes CASRAGGYHTDTQYL.

The rearrangement joins TRBV12-2 to TRBJ1-1; the table names TRBD1, a call not compared with the DNA. TRBV12-2 is a known pseudogene. The CDR3 loop spans 14 amino acids. The CDR3 coding sequence is TGTGCAAGTCGCGGAAACAGGGAGTGGACTGAAGCTTTCTTT. This gives the protein CASRGNREWTEAFF.

This clone was seen more than once but under ten times. CDR3 loop: CASSRFRDNSYEQYF. The CDR3 nucleotides read TGTGCCAGCAGTCGATTCCGGGACAACTCCTACGAGCAGTACTTC. The V gene is TRBV28, the J gene TRBJ2-7, with D maybe TRBD1 (6 bases). Trimming took 5 bases from V and 0 from J, leaving 14 bases between them. This CDR3 spans 15 amino acids. Germline CDR1 is MDHEN and CDR2 is SYDVKM.

V is TRBV7-6 and J is TRBJ2-2; D remains ambiguous. The V and J ends lost 2 bases and 6 bases respectively, with 7 bases between them. This CDR3 comprises 13 residues. Looked up from germline, CDR1 is SGHVS and CDR2 is FNYEAQ. The CDR3 DNA sequence: TGTGCCAGCAGCTTACCCCAATCCGGGGAGCTGTTTTTT. Protein: CASSLPQSGELFF.

The rearrangement joins TRBV27 to TRBJ1-2; D gene uncertain. Trimming cost V 4 bases and J 4 bases, with 16 bases left between them. Germline CDR1 MNHEY, CDR2 SMNVEV (reference sequence). This CDR3 spans 15 amino acids. CDR3 region: CASSSPTAGFYGYTF. The CDR3 DNA reads TGTGCCAGCAGTTCCCCCACGGCAGGCTTCTATGGCTACACCTTC.

The rearrangement uses TRBV29-1 and TRBJ1-2, with D unresolved. The germline V gene has CDR1 SQVTM and CDR2 ANQGSEA. The CDR3 covers 12 residues. V dropped 0 bases and J dropped 8 bases, with 10 bases sitting between them. CDR3 bases: TGCAGCGTTGAAGATCTTCAGGCGGGCTACACCTTC. Residues: CSVEDLQAGYTF.

The chain joins TRBV6-6 to TRBJ2-4; 9 nucleotides agree with TRBD1. The CDR3 length is 15 residues. V dropped 2 bases and J dropped 6; count of bases not matched to a gene: 5. Germline assignment: CDR1 MNHNY and CDR2 SVGAGI (reference sequence). The CDR3 region has the DNA TGTGCCAGCAGTTACACTCCGGGACAGGGAAACATTCAGTACTTC. Its protein is CASSYTPGQGNIQYF.

V and J are TRBV2 and TRBJ2-7; possibly TRBD2 for D (6 bases). The CDR3 contains 14 residues. Per germline, CDR1 SNHLY and CDR2 FYNNEI. The ends were cut back, 4 bases at V and 1 base at J, with 11 bases in the middle. CDR3 region: CASSGGVGSYEQYF. The DNA of the CDR3 is TGTGCCAGCAGTGGGGGGGTCGGGTCCTACGAGCAGTACTTC.